A single sample is the source of the 18 T cell receptor beta chains below, sequenced in a study of blood T cells in healthy people across ages (dated by TCRdb to between 2015 and 2016). Library preparation was by 5' RACE. Sequencing was carried out with an Illumina HiSeq 2500. A second roughly 7 to 12 cycle PCR used a sample-barcoded 5' primer and a J-beta primer mix. TCRdb itself trimmed the public reads at Q25 with fastp, ran MiXCR and retained productive beta chains. When rows share a CDR3 protein, they turn into one entry using the most common DNA and genes. The sample includes some 900,000 distinct CDR3 sequences, with 48% observed a single time. The ten top clones hold 10% to 15% of the sample. The sequenced sample was blood. These receptors all come from a man younger than 40 in good health.

The table lists this clonotype with a few counts. J is TRBJ2-1 and V is TRBV4-3; 11 nucleotides match TRBD2. This CDR3 is built from 17 residues. CDR1 is LGHNA and CDR2 is YSLEER in the germline V gene. The ends lost 1 base at V and 1 base at J; junction bases unmatched: 3. The CDR3 DNA follows: TGCGCCAGCAGCCAAGTTAGCGGGGGGGCATCCTACAATGAGCAGTTCTTC. Translation gives CASSQVSGGASYNEQFF.

This clonotype was seen a few times. The J gene is TRBJ2-1, the V gene TRBV24-1; D is undetermined. This CDR3 spans 13 amino acids. The germline V and J ends were trimmed by 5 bases and 7 bases, with 11 bases remaining between them. Germline CDR1 reads KGHDR; CDR2 reads SFDVKD. The CDR3 protein is CATSGFSLNEQFF. The CDR3, as DNA: TGTGCCACCAGTGGTTTTTCATTGAATGAGCAGTTCTTC.

The rearrangement links TRBV4-3 to TRBJ2-4; D is undetermined. The J call may not be correct, given that the DNA end is closer to TRBJ2-7. The CDR3 runs 15 residues. The germline V gene has CDR1 LGHNA and CDR2 YSLEER. DNA of the CDR3: TGCGCCAGCAGCCAAGATGACATGGGGTACTACGAGCAGTACTTC. Its translation: CASSQDDMGYYEQYF.

This clonotype has just one count. The chain couples TRBV4-3 to TRBJ2-1, with 8 bases matching TRBD2. V gave up 1 base and J gave up 3 bases; unmatched junction bases: 5. Germline assignment: CDR1 LGHNA and CDR2 YSLEER. CDR3 length equals 16 residues. The CDR3 nucleotides are TGCGCCAGCAGCCAAGTAGCGGGGACCCTCTACAATGAGCAGTTCTTC. Amino acids: CASSQVAGTLYNEQFF.

The V gene is TRBV7-2, the J gene TRBJ1-1; 10 bases align to TRBD1. V dropped 8 bases and J dropped 6; count of bases not matched to a gene: 6. This CDR3 comprises 13 residues. The V gene's germline CDR1 is SGHTA and CDR2 FQGNSA. The CDR3 sequence: CASAGTGVAEAFF. The CDR3 region has the DNA TGTGCCAGCGCCGGGACAGGGGTCGCTGAAGCTTTCTTT.

The rearrangement joins TRBV12-3 or TRBV12-4 to TRBJ2-7; D gene unclear. V dropped 6 bases and J dropped 3 bases, with 6 bases sitting between them. The CDR3 sequence is 11 residues long. The CDR3 bases are TGTGCCAGCAGACAACTCTACGAGCAGTACTTC. Translating gives CASRQLYEQYF.

The chain carries TRBV19 and TRBJ2-2; 10 bases map to TRBD2. V dropped 8 bases and J dropped 0; count of bases not matched to a gene: 0. Germline V lookup: CDR1 LNHDA, CDR2 SQIVND (reference sequence). CDR3 length: 14 residues. Here the CDR3 reads CASGTSANTGELFF. The CDR3 DNA follows: TGTGCCAGTGGGACTAGCGCGAACACCGGGGAGCTGTTTTTT.

The CDR3 region is CASSVVGTGGPGELFF. The CDR3 DNA is TGTGCCAGCAGCGTAGTAGGGACAGGGGGCCCCGGGGAGCTGTTTTTT. This sequence joins TRBV9 and TRBJ2-2; 12 bases agree with TRBD1. The junction had 3 bases not matched to a gene; V was cut back by 0 bases and J by 6 bases. There are 16 residues in the CDR3. The germline CDR1 and CDR2 sequences are SGDLS and YYNGEE.

This clonotype was detected many times. The genes are TRBV27 and TRBJ2-5; D gene ambiguous. V lost 6 bases and J 2 bases, leaving 10 bases between the germline ends. CDR3 length equals 13 residues. Germline CDR1 and CDR2: MNHEY and SMNVEV (reference sequence). CDR3 coding DNA: TGTGCCAGCAGCCGCAGACCGCAAGAGACCCAGTACTTC. This codes for CASSRRPQETQYF.

V gene TRBV28 combines with J gene TRBJ2-3; possible D gene TRBD1, 5 bases. V lost 8 bases and J 0 bases, leaving 12 bases between the germline ends. There are 14 residues in the CDR3. The germline V gene has CDR1 MDHEN and CDR2 SYDVKM. This CDR3 is CASLQGTSTDTQYF. CDR3 nucleotide sequence: TGTGCCAGCCTCCAGGGTACTAGCACAGATACGCAGTATTTT.

The chain carries TRBV29-1 and TRBJ2-2; TRBD1 agrees at 7 bases. The germline CDR1 and CDR2 sequences are SQVTM and ANQGSEA. This CDR3 has 12 residues. J lost 5 bases, V lost 6 bases, and 3 bases had no gene match. In nucleotides, the CDR3 is TGCAGCGTCCTGACAGGGACCGGGGAGCTGTTTTTT. Translating gives CSVLTGTGELFF.

This rearrangement joins TRBV3-1 to TRBJ2-3; D gene uncertain. CDR1 and CDR2 from the germline V gene are LGHDT and YNNKEL (reference sequence). The CDR3 length is 17 residues. Trimming shortened V by 3 bases and J by 2 bases, and 18 bases separated the two germline ends. The CDR3 is CASSQLRYGAHTDTQYF. The CDR3 bases are TGTGCCAGCAGCCAGCTTCGATATGGCGCCCACACAGATACGCAGTATTTT.

The chain carries TRBV7-9 and TRBJ1-4, with 7 bases identical to TRBD1. The CDR3 extends over 16 amino acids. V shed 3 bases and J 4 bases; nucleotides not matched to a gene: 8. Germline V gene lookup returns CDR1 SEHNR and CDR2 FQNEAQ (reference sequence). This chain's CDR3 is CASSFDAGTVNEKLFF. CDR3 bases: TGTGCCAGCAGCTTCGACGCCGGGACAGTTAATGAAAAACTGTTTTTT. The variable domain in full, completed from reference TRBV7-9 and TRBJ1-4, reads DTGVSQNPRHKITKRGQNVTFRCDPISEHNRLYWYRQTLGQGPEFLTYFQNEAQLEKSRLLSDRFSAERPKGSFSTLEIQRTEQGDSAMYLCASSFDAGTVNEKLFFGSGTQLSVL.

The gene calls are TRBV5-1 and TRBJ1-1, with TRBD1 matching over 9 bases. V lost 0 bases to trimming and J lost 6 bases; unmatched junction nucleotides: 3. Germline V gene sequence: CDR1 SGHRS, CDR2 YFSETQ. CDR3 length: 14 residues. The CDR3 spells CASSLVGTGSEAFF. In DNA form, the CDR3 reads TGCGCCAGCAGCTTGGTTGGGACAGGGTCTGAAGCTTTCTTT.

This clonotype has more than one count but fewer than ten. This rearrangement joins TRBV7-8 to TRBJ2-4; 8 positions match TRBD1. The ends lost 4 bases at V and 3 bases at J; junction bases unmatched: 26. The CDR3 runs to 22 residues. Germline V CDR1 and CDR2: SGHVS, FQNEAQ. The CDR3 reads CASSYTSRDRRGSNMGKNIQYF. The CDR3 DNA follows: TGTGCCAGCAGCTACACGTCCCGGGACAGGCGGGGTTCGAATATGGGCAAAAACATTCAGTACTTC.

The chain has TRBV20-1 and TRBJ2-3; D may correspond to TRBD1 or TRBD2 (7 bases each). The CDR3 extends over 13 amino acids. In germline, CDR1 is DFQATT, CDR2 SNEGSKA (reference sequence). The V end was cut by 8 bases, the J end by 3 bases, with 15 bases between. The CDR3: CSPRGGETDTQYF. The CDR3 bases are TGCAGTCCCAGGGGGGGGGAAACAGATACGCAGTATTTT.

This chain connects TRBV18 to TRBJ2-3; possible D gene TRBD2, 6 bases. Germline assignment: CDR1 KGHSH and CDR2 LQKENI. Trimming pared 10 bases from V and 5 bases from J, leaving 16 bases between. This CDR3 has 13 residues. The CDR3 DNA sequence: TGTGCCACCGTGAGGACTATTGGAGATACGCAGTATTTT. Translated, it gives CATVRTIGDTQYF.

The gene calls are TRBV6-1 and TRBJ2-7, with TRBD2 matching 9 bases. Germline V gives CDR1 MNHNS, CDR2 SASEGT. The junction had 13 bases not matched to a gene; V was cut back by 5 bases and J by 2 bases. The CDR3 loop spans 17 amino acids. CDR3 protein: CASSQKLAGEIPYEQYF. The CDR3 DNA is TGTGCCAGCAGTCAAAAACTAGCGGGTGAAATACCCTACGAGCAGTACTTC.